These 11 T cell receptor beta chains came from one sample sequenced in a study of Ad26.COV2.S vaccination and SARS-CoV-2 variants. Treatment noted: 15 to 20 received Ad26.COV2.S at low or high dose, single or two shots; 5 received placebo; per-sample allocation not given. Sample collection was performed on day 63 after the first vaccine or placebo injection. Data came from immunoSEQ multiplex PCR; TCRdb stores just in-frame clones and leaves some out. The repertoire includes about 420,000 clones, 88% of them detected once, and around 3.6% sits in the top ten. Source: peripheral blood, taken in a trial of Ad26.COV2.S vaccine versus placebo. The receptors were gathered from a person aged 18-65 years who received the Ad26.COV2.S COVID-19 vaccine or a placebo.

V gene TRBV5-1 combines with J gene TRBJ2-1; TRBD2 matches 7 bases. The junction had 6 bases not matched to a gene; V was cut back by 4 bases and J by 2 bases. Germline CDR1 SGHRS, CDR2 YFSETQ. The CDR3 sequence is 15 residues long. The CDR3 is CASSGRGNTYNEQFF. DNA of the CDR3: TGCGCCAGCAGCGGGCGGGGGAATACCTACAATGAGCAGTTCTTC.

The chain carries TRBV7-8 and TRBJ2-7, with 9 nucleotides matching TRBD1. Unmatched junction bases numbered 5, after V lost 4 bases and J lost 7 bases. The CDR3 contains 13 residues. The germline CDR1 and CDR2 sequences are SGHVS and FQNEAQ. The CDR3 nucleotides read TGTGCCAGCAGCTGGACAGGGGTGGGGGAGCAGTACTTC. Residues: CASSWTGVGEQYF. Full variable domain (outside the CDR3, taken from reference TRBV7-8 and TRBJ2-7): GAGVSQSPRYKVAKRGQDVALRCDPISGHVSLFWYQQALGQGPEFLTYFQNEAQLDKSGLPSDRFFAERPEGSVSTLKIQRTQQEDSAVYLCASSWTGVGEQYFGPGTRLTVT.

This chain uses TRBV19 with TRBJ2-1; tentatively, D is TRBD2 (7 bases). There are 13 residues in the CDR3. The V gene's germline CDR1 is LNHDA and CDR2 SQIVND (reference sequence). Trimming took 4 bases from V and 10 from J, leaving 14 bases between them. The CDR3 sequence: CASSTTRGGEQFF. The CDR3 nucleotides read TGTGCCAGTAGTACGACCAGGGGAGGGGAGCAGTTCTTC.

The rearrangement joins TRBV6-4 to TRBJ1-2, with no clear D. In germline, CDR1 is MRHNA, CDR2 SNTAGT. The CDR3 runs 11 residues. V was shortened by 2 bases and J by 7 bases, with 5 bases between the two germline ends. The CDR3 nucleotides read TGTGCCAGCAGTGACGAAGTTGGCTACACCTTC. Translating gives CASSDEVGYTF.

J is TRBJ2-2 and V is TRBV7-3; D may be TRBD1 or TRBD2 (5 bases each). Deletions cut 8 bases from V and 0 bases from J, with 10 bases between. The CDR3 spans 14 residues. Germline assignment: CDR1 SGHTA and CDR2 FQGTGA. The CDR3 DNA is TGTGCCAGCGGGACGGCCCCGAACACCGGGGAGCTGTTTTTT. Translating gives CASGTAPNTGELFF.

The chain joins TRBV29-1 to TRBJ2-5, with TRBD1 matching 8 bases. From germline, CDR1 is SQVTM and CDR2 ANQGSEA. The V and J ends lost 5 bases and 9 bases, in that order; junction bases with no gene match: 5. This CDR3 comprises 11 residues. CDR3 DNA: TGCAGCGTTCACAGGGGGGAGGCCCAGTACTTC. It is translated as CSVHRGEAQYF.

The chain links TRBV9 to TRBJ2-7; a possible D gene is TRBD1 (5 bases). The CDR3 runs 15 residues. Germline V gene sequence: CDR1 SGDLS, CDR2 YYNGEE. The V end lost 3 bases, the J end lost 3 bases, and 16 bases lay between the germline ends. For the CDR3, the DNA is TGTGCCAGCAGCGCCGGACGGGCGCAGGGCTACGAGCAGTACTTC. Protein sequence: CASSAGRAQGYEQYF.

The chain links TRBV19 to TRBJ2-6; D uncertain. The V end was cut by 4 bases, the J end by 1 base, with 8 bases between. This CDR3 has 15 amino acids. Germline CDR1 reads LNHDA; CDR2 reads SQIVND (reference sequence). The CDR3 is CASSNLRSGANVLTF. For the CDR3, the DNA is TGTGCCAGTAGTAATCTGCGGTCTGGGGCCAACGTCCTGACTTTC.

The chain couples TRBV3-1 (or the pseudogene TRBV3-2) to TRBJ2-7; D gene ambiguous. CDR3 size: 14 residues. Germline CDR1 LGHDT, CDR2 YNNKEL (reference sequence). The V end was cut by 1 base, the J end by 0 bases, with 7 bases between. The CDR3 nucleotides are TGTGCCAGCAGCCAAGTAGTCAGCTCCTACGAGCAGTACTTC. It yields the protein CASSQVVSSYEQYF.

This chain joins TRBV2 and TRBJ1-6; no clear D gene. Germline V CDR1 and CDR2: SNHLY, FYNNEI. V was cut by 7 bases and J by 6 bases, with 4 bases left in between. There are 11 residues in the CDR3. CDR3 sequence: CASNGNSPLHF. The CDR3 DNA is TGTGCCAGCAACGGTAATTCACCCCTCCACTTT.

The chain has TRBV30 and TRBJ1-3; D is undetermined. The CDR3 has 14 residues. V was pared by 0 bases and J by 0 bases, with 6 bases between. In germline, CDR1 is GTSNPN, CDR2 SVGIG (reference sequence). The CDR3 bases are TGTGCCTGGAGTGTTTCGAGCTCTGGAAACACCATATATTTT. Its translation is CAWSVSSSGNTIYF.